This T cell receptor (beta chain) was found in a study of cytotoxic CD8 clonotypes in ibrutinib-treated CLL. The CDR3 runs to 16 residues. CDR1 and CDR2 from the germline V gene are SGHNT and YYREEE (reference sequence). The V and J ends lost 0 bases and 10 bases respectively, with 17 bases between them. Profiling relied on immunoSEQ multiplex PCR, and the TCRdb table lists in-frame clones only, not all of them. The sample carries approximately 26,000 clones, approximately 85% recorded once. V and J are TRBV5-4 and TRBJ1-6; D is perhaps TRBD1 (5 bases). Sequencing was performed on PBMCs, taken after 24 months of ibrutinib treatment. The clonotype was recovered from a human donor with chronic lymphocytic leukemia. CDR3: CASSLAGAGSRSPLHF. The CDR3 DNA is TGTGCCAGCAGCTTGGCCGGTGCAGGGTCAAGGTCACCCCTCCACTTT.